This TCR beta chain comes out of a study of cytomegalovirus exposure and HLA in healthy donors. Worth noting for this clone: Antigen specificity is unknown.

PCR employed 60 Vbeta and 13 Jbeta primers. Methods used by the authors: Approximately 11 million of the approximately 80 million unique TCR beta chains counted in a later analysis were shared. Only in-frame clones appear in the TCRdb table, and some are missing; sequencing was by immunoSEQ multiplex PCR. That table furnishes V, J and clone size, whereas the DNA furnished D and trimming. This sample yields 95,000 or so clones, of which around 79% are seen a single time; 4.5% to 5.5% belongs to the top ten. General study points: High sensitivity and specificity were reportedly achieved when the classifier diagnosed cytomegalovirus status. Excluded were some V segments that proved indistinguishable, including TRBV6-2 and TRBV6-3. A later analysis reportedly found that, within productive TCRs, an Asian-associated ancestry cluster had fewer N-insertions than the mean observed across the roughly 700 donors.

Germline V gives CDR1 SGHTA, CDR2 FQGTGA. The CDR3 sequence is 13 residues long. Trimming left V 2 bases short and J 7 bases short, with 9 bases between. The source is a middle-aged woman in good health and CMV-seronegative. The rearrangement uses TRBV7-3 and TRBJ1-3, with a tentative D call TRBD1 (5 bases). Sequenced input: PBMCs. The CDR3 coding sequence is TGTGCCAGCAGCTTAGGCAGGGCCAACACCATATATTTT. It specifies CASSLGRANTIYF.